A single sample is the source of the 31 T cell receptor beta chains below, sequenced in a study of T cell changes during pregnancy in multiple sclerosis. Profiled with immunoSEQ multiplex PCR; TCRdb holds only in-frame clones, not every one. The table has roughly 75,000 clones, 75% to 90% seen once; the top ten hold approximately 2%. This sample comprised peripheral blood, obtained before pregnancy. All receptors derive from a female donor with multiple sclerosis, enrolled in a pregnancy study.

The rearrangement joins TRBV28 to TRBJ1-6; D perhaps matches TRBD1 (6 bases). V was clipped by 3 bases and J by 7 bases, with 10 bases between them. The germline V gene has CDR1 MDHEN and CDR2 SYDVKM. The CDR3 contains 14 residues. The CDR3 protein is CASSFGQLNSPLHF. CDR3 bases: TGTGCCAGCAGTTTTGGACAGCTAAATTCACCCCTCCACTTT.

V is TRBV12-5 and J is TRBJ1-2; 8 nucleotides line up with TRBD1. The CDR3 extends over 14 amino acids. CDR1 and CDR2 from the germline V gene are LGHNT and FRNRAP. V shed 5 bases, J shed 5 bases, and the junction held 7 bases outside the gene matches. This chain's CDR3 is CASGPQGAGYGYTF. CDR3 bases: TGTGCTAGTGGTCCCCAGGGGGCCGGGTATGGCTACACCTTC. The full variable domain, with the rest looked up from reference TRBV12-5 and TRBJ1-2, is DARVTQTPRHKVTEMGQEVTMRCQPILGHNTVFWYRQTMMQGLELLAYFRNRAPLDDSGMPKDRFSAEMPDATLATLKIQPSEPRDSAVYFCASGPQGAGYGYTFGSGTRLTVV.

The chain uses TRBV7-3 and TRBJ2-3, with D possibly being TRBD2 (5 bases). V lost 5 bases and J lost 3, with 12 bases in between. Per the germline V gene, CDR1 is SGHTA and CDR2 is FQGTGA. The CDR3 extends over 14 amino acids. The CDR3, as DNA: TGTGCCAGCAGCAGCAAAGGACTGACAGATACGCAGTATTTT. Translation gives CASSSKGLTDTQYF.

This clone was seen only once. The V call is TRBV2, the J call TRBJ1-2; no clear D gene. The CDR3 consists of 13 residues. Germline CDR1 SNHLY, CDR2 FYNNEI. V was clipped by 4 bases and J by 2 bases, with 8 bases between them. The CDR3 DNA follows: TGTGCCAGCAGTGGAGGTCAGAACTATGGCTACACCTTC. Protein: CASSGGQNYGYTF.

This sequence joins TRBV11-2 and TRBJ1-1, with D possibly TRBD1 on 6 matching bases. With 5 bases removed from V and 3 bases from J, the gap between germline ends came to 13 bases. Per germline, CDR1 SGHAT and CDR2 FQNNGV. The CDR3 is made up of 14 amino acids. The CDR3 loop reads CASSARGSYTEAFF. CDR3 in DNA: TGTGCCAGCAGCGCCAGGGGATCGTACACTGAAGCTTTCTTT.

This chain joins TRBV7-9 and TRBJ2-1, with D tentatively TRBD1 (6 bases). This CDR3 region has 16 residues. Germline V gives CDR1 SEHNR, CDR2 FQNEAQ (reference sequence). The ends were cut back, 5 bases at V and 2 bases at J, with 16 bases in the middle. The CDR3 spells CASSLRPGQPYNEQFF. CDR3 sequence (DNA): TGTGCCAGCAGCCTAAGACCGGGACAACCCTACAATGAGCAGTTCTTC.

This clone was seen only once. The chain has TRBV19 and TRBJ1-5, with a weak D call TRBD1 (6 bases). V shed 1 base and J shed 7 bases, with 11 bases lying between them. The V gene's germline CDR1 is LNHDA and CDR2 SQIVND (reference sequence). The CDR3 extends over 14 amino acids. The CDR3 sequence: CASSIVVGGQPQHF. CDR3 DNA sequence: TGTGCCAGTAGTATAGTGGTTGGGGGCCAGCCCCAGCATTTT.

Only a few counts were recorded for this clone. V gene TRBV11-1 combines with J gene TRBJ2-3; TRBD2 agrees at 7 bases. The CDR3 is 18 amino acids. V trimming: 6 bases; J trimming: 4 bases; junction bases outside the gene matches: 19. Germline CDR1 SGHAT, CDR2 FQDESV (reference sequence). The CDR3 DNA reads TGTGCCAGCAGTTCGGGGGGACCGTTTATGACCAGGGCAGATACGCAGTATTTT. Amino acid sequence: CASSSGGPFMTRADTQYF.

The chain carries TRBV5-4 and TRBJ1-6; D is possibly TRBD1 (6 bases). The V end lost 0 bases, the J end lost 8 bases, and 9 bases lay between the germline ends. Germline V gives CDR1 SGHNT, CDR2 YYREEE (reference sequence). This CDR3 region has 14 residues. CDR3 sequence (DNA): TGTGCCAGCAGCTTGGAGCAGGGGCATTCACCCCTCCACTTT. It encodes CASSLEQGHSPLHF.

The chain is built from TRBV5-6 and TRBJ2-1, with 14 bases matching TRBD2. CDR3 length: 19 residues. CDR1 and CDR2 from the germline V gene are SGHDT and YYEEEE. Trimming at V came to 2 bases and at J to 4 bases, leaving 11 bases not matched to a gene. DNA of the CDR3: TGTGCCAGCAGCTTCTTCGGACTAGCGGGGGGCCCACCTTACAATGAGCAGTTCTTC. It codes for CASSFFGLAGGPPYNEQFF.

The CDR3 reads CSVVQRGLETQYF. CDR3 in DNA: TGCAGCGTTGTCCAGCGGGGGCTAGAGACCCAGTACTTC. The chain couples TRBV29-1 to TRBJ2-5, with 8 positions matching TRBD2. CDR1 is SQVTM and CDR2 is ANQGSEA in the germline V gene. The CDR3 extends over 13 amino acids. The junction had 5 bases not matched to a gene; V was cut back by 4 bases and J by 4 bases.

V gene TRBV5-1 combines with J gene TRBJ2-3; D not resolved. The CDR3 is 15 residues long. Germline CDR1 is SGHRS and CDR2 is YFSETQ. V was cut by 0 bases and J by 5 bases, with 13 bases left in between. CDR3 nucleotides: TGCGCCAGCAGCTTGGCTAGTCTGCCTGGAGATACGCAGTATTTT. Protein product: CASSLASLPGDTQYF.

J is TRBJ1-2 and V is TRBV11-2; TRBD1 aligns across 8 bases. The trim removed 4 bases at V and 8 bases at J, leaving 12 bases unmatched. This CDR3 spans 15 amino acids. Germline V gene data show CDR1 as SGHAT and CDR2 as FQNNGV. CDR3 amino acids: CASSSKRTGKSGYTF. The CDR3 DNA sequence: TGTGCCAGCAGCTCGAAGAGGACAGGGAAGAGCGGCTACACCTTC.

The chain recombines TRBV20-1 with TRBJ2-2, with D unclear. Deletions cut 2 bases from V and 5 bases from J, with 3 bases between. Germline CDR1 reads DFQATT; CDR2 reads SNEGSKA (reference sequence). The CDR3 runs to 11 residues. CDR3 in DNA: TGCAGTGCTAGACAAACCGGGGAGCTGTTTTTT. Translating gives CSARQTGELFF.

The gene calls are TRBV18 and TRBJ2-2; D gene uncertain. Trimming took off 4 bases at V and 4 bases at J, with 10 bases between the two ends. The CDR3 extends over 14 amino acids. Germline V gene sequence: CDR1 KGHSH, CDR2 LQKENI. As DNA, the CDR3 is TGTGCCAGCTCACGGAATGGCGGCACCGGGGAGCTGTTTTTT. Encoded protein: CASSRNGGTGELFF.

This chain uses TRBV29-1 with TRBJ2-1, with unresolved D. CDR1 SQVTM and CDR2 ANQGSEA come from the germline V gene. The CDR3 sequence is 14 residues long. V was clipped by 0 bases and J by 3 bases, with 9 bases between them. In nucleotides, the CDR3 is TGCAGCGTTGAAGATCGTAGTGACTACAATGAGCAGTTCTTC. It codes for CSVEDRSDYNEQFF.

The V gene is TRBV7-9, the J gene TRBJ1-3; the D is unclear. Germline loops: CDR1 SEHNR, CDR2 FQNEAQ (reference sequence). The CDR3 totals 17 residues. V shed 1 base and J shed 0 bases, with 13 bases lying between them. In DNA form, the CDR3 reads TGTGCCAGCAGCTTAGGGGTCCGGGGAAGCTCTGGAAACACCATATATTTT. It encodes CASSLGVRGSSGNTIYF.

This clone was recorded at least ten times. The V and J genes are TRBV5-1 and TRBJ2-3, with 14 bases matching TRBD2. The CDR3 has 16 residues. Germline assignment: CDR1 SGHRS and CDR2 YFSETQ. V lost 4 bases to trimming and J lost 6 bases; unmatched junction nucleotides: 7. This CDR3 is CASSRTSGGPGDTQYF. The CDR3, as DNA: TGCGCCAGCAGCCGGACTAGCGGGGGGCCAGGGGATACGCAGTATTTT.

The rearrangement uses TRBV21-1 and TRBJ2-7; the table's D gene call, TRBD1, was not cross checked with the DNA. TRBV21-1 is given as a pseudogene. CDR3 size: 14 residues. The CDR3 spells CASSKDGRGREQYF. CDR3 in DNA: TGTGCCAGCAGCAAAGATGGCAGGGGGCGCGAGCAGTACTTC.

This rearrangement joins TRBV18 to TRBJ2-1; TRBD2 matches 9 bases. CDR3 size: 17 residues. Germline V gene sequence: CDR1 KGHSH, CDR2 LQKENI. The V and J ends lost 0 bases and 7 bases, in that order; junction bases with no gene match: 10. CDR3 coding DNA: TGTGCCAGCTCACCACCGGCGGGGGGGCATGGTAGGAATGAGCAGTTCTTC. Protein: CASSPPAGGHGRNEQFF.

J is TRBJ1-1 and V is TRBV5-1; unclear D gene. The germline V gene encodes CDR1 SGHRS and CDR2 YFSETQ. V lost 9 bases and J 0 bases, leaving 15 bases between the germline ends. The CDR3 sequence is 14 residues long. The CDR3 sequence is CATYAGSMNTEAFF. CDR3 nucleotides: TGCGCCACCTACGCCGGTTCCATGAACACTGAAGCTTTCTTT.

In this sample, this clone turned up a few times. The gene calls are TRBV28 and TRBJ2-4, with D possibly being TRBD1 (6 bases). The V and J ends lost 7 bases and 9 bases respectively, with 19 bases between them. Looked up from germline, CDR1 is MDHEN and CDR2 is SYDVKM. This CDR3 contains 14 residues. The CDR3 loop reads CASTPGDRLGIQYF. The CDR3 nucleotides read TGTGCCAGCACTCCCGGTGACAGGCTGGGCATTCAGTACTTC. Using reference TRBV28 and TRBJ2-4 for the parts outside the CDR3, the full variable domain is DVKVTQSSRYLVKRTGEKVFLECVQDMDHENMFWYRQDPGLGLRLIYFSYDVKMKEKGDIPEGYSVSREKKERFSLILESASTNQTSMYLCASTPGDRLGIQYFGAGTRLSVL.

The count of this clone is one. In DNA, the CDR3 is TGTGCCTGGAGTGTAGCGGGGGTAAACACTGAAGCTTTCTTT. Translating gives CAWSVAGVNTEAFF. The rearrangement uses TRBV30 and TRBJ1-1, with D tentatively TRBD1 (5 bases). Germline CDR1 GTSNPN, CDR2 SVGIG (reference sequence). The CDR3 sequence is 14 residues long. Trimming shortened V by 0 bases and J by 2 bases, and 10 bases separated the two germline ends.

CDR3 DNA: TGCGCCAGCAGCCACCTCGGAAGGACAGCCAGAACCGGGGAGCTGTTTTTT. Its translation is CASSHLGRTARTGELFF. The rearrangement links TRBV4-1 to TRBJ2-2; weak D call: TRBD1 (6 bases). The CDR3 consists of 17 residues. V dropped 3 bases and J dropped 5 bases, with 19 bases sitting between them. Germline V CDR1 and CDR2: MGHRA, YSYEKL.

The chain is built from TRBV5-4 and TRBJ2-3, with TRBD2 identical over 7 bases. The trim removed 3 bases at V and 6 bases at J, leaving 13 bases unmatched. Germline loops: CDR1 SGHNT, CDR2 YYREEE (reference sequence). The CDR3 is 16 residues long. CDR3 sequence: CASSSPSGLLSDTQYF. The CDR3, as DNA: TGTGCCAGCAGCTCCCCTAGCGGCCTCCTATCGGATACGCAGTATTTT.

This clone was counted once. The rearrangement joins TRBV27 to TRBJ2-5, with a tentative D call TRBD1 (7 bases). The end of the DNA is better explained by TRBJ2-7, so the J call may be wrong. There are 14 residues in the CDR3. Germline CDR1 MNHEY, CDR2 SMNVEV (reference sequence). This CDR3 is CASSLAGQSYEQYF. DNA of the CDR3: TGTGCCAGCAGTTTAGCGGGACAGTCCTACGAGCAGTACTTC.

The genes are TRBV7-9 and TRBJ1-1, with D maybe TRBD1 (5 bases). The germline V gene has CDR1 SEHNR and CDR2 FQNEAQ (reference sequence). V lost 1 base to trimming and J lost 1 base, with 7 bases between them. This CDR3 comprises 14 residues. CDR3 loop: CASSLGQGNTEAFF. CDR3 DNA sequence: TGTGCCAGCAGCTTAGGCCAGGGGAACACTGAAGCTTTCTTT.

This chain connects TRBV10-3 to TRBJ1-1, with a tentative D call TRBD1 (6 bases). Germline V lookup: CDR1 ENHRY, CDR2 SYGVKD. V dropped 0 bases and J dropped 11 bases, with 22 bases sitting between them. This CDR3 has 16 amino acids. This CDR3 is CAISESTLVRGLGAFF. Written as DNA, the CDR3 is TGTGCCATCAGTGAGTCGACCCTGGTGCGGGGGCTCGGCGCTTTCTTT.

The chain is built from TRBV2 and TRBJ2-4, with 12 bases that match TRBD2. Germline CDR1 and CDR2: SNHLY and FYNNEI. CDR3 length equals 18 residues. With 3 bases clipped from V and 1 base from J, the junction kept 7 bases outside the gene matches. CDR3 in DNA: TGTGCCAGCAGTGAGTGGACTAGCGGGGATTGGGCCAAAAACATTCAGTACTTC. This sequence encodes CASSEWTSGDWAKNIQYF.

This chain joins TRBV13 and TRBJ1-2, with 7 bases aligning to TRBD1. This CDR3 comprises 15 residues. V lost 5 bases, J lost 4 bases, and 10 bases stayed unmatched. Germline V gene lookup returns CDR1 PRHDT and CDR2 FYEKMQ (reference sequence). In DNA, the CDR3 is TGTGCCAGCAGCCCAAGCCCAGGGGGATCCTATGGCTACACCTTC. Translating it yields CASSPSPGGSYGYTF.

The chain couples TRBV6-5 to TRBJ1-2; D gene ambiguous. The CDR3 consists of 12 residues. Germline CDR1 and CDR2: MNHEY and SVGAGI. The V end was cut by 6 bases, the J end by 8 bases, with 13 bases between. This CDR3 reads CASSNPSEGYTF. CDR3 in DNA: TGTGCCAGCAGCAACCCGTCCGAGGGCTACACCTTC.